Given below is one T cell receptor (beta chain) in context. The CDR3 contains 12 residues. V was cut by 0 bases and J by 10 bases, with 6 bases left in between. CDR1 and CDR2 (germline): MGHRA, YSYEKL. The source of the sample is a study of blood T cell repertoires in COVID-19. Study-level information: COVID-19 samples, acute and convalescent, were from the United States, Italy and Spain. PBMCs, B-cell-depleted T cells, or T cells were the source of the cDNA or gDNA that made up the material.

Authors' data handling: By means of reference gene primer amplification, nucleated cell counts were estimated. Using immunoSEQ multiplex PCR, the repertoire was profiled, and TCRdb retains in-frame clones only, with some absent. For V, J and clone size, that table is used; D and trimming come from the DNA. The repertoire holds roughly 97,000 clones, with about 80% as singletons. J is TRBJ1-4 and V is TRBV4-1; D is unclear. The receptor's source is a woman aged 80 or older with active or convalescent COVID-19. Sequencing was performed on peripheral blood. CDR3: CASSQEERKLFF. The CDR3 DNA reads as TGCGCCAGCAGCCAAGAAGAGAGAAAACTGTTTTTT.